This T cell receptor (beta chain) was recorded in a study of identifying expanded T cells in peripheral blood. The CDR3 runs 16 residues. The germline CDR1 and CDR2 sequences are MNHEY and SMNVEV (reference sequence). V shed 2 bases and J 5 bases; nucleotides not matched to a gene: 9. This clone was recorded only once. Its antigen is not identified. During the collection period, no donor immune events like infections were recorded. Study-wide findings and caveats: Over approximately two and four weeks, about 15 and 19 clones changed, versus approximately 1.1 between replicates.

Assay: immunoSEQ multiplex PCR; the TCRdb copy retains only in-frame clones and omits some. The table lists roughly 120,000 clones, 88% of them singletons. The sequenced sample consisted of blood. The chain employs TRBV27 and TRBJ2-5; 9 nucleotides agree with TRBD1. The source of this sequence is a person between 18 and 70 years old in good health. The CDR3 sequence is CASSLNTGGRGETQYF. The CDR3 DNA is TGTGCCAGCAGTTTAAACACAGGGGGCAGAGGGGAGACCCAGTACTTC.